These 2 T cell receptor beta chains came from one sample sequenced in a study of blood T cells in healthy people across ages. Using a J-beta primer mix together with a sample-barcoded 5' primer, a second PCR was run for roughly 6 to 12 cycles. TCRdb independently ran MiXCR on the 5' RACE reads; one entry per CDR3 protein. The repertoire holds 800,000 or so distinct CDR3 sequences, with 25% as singletons. The data also belong to a second study, concerning T cells of mothers and their children.

Sequenced material: blood. Receptors were obtained from a boy aged 5-17 years in good health.

The chain is built from TRBV29-1 and TRBJ2-7, with D hard to call. Trimming shortened V by 4 bases and J by 1 base, and 5 bases separated the two germline ends. There are 11 residues in the CDR3. The germline gives CDR1 SQVTM, CDR2 ANQGSEA. The CDR3 region has the DNA TGCAGCGTTGCTTTGTCCTACGAGCAGTACTTC. It encodes CSVALSYEQYF.

The CDR3 protein is CSASTGSNQPQHF. The CDR3 region has the DNA TGCAGTGCTAGCACAGGGTCCAATCAGCCCCAGCATTTT. The V gene is TRBV20-1, the J gene TRBJ1-5; tentative D call: TRBD1 (6 bases). V was pared by 3 bases and J by 3 bases, with 9 bases between. The CDR3 runs 13 residues. Per the germline V gene, CDR1 is DFQATT and CDR2 is SNEGSKA (reference sequence).